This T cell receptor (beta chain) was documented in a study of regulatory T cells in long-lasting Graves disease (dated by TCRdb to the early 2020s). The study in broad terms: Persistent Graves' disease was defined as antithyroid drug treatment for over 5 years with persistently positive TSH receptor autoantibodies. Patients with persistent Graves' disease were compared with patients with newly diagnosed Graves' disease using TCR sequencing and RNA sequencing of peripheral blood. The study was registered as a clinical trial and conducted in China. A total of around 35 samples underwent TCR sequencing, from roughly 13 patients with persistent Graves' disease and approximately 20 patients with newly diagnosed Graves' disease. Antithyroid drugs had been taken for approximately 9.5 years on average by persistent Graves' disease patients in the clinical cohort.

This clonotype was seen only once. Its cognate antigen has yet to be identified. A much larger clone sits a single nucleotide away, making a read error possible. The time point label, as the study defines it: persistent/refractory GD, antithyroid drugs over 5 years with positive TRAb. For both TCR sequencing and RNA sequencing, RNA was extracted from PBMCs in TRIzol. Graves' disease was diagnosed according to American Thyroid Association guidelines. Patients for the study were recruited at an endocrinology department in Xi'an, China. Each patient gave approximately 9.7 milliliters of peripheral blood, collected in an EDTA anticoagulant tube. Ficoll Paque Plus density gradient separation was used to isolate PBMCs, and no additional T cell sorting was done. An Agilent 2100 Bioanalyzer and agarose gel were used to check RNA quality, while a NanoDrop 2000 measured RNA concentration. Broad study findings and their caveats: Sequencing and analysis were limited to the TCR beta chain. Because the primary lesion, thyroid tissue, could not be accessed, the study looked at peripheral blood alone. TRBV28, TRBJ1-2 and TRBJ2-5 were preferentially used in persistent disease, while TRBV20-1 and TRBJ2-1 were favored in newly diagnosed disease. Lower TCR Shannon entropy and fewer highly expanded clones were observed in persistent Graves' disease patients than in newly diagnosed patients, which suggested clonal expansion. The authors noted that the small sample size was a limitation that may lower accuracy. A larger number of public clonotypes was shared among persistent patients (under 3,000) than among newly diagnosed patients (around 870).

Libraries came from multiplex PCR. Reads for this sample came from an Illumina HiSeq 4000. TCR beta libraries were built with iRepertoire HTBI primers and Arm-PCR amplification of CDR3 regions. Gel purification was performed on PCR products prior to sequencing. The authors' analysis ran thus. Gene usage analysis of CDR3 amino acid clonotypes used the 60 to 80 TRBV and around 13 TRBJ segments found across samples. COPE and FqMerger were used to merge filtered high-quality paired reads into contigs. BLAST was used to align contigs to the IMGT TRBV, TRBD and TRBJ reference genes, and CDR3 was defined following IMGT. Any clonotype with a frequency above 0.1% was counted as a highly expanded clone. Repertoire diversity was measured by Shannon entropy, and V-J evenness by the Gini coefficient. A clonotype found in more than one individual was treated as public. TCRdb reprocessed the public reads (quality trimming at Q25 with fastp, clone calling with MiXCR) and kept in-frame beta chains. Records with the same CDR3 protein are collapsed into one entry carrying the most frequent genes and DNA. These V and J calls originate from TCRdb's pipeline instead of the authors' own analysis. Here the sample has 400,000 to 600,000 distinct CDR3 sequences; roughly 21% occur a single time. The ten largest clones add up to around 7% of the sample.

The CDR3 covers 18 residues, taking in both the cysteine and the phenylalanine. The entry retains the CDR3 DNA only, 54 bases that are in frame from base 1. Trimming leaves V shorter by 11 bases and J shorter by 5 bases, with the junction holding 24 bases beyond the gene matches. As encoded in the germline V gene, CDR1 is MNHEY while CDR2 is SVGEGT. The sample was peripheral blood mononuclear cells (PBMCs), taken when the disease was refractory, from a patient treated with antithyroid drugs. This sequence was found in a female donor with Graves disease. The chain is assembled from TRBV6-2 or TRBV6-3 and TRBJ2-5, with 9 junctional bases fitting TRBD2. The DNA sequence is TGTGCCGGCACCCTCGGAGGTTCATTGGGACTAGCAGTGGAGACCCAGTACTTC. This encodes CAGTLGGSLGLAVETQYF.